One sample yielded the 31 T cell receptor beta chains listed below, sequenced in a study of T cells after posttransplantation cyclophosphamide (dated by TCRdb to 2016 to 2017). The treatment or condition label, read with the paper, signifies: high-dose cyclophosphamide on days +3 and +4 as single-agent GVHD prophylaxis. PTCy patients received busulfan and fludarabine conditioning, a related or unrelated marrow graft, and cyclophosphamide on days +3 and +4. Library prep was done by the immunoSEQ multiplex PCR assay. TCRdb provides this immuneACCESS table in a form limited to in-frame rearrangements. Some clones are lacking; in checked studies, under half of them reflect an unresolved V gene, and why the rest are absent is not known. This sample holds 9,500 to 12,000 clones in total, without any singletons. The ten largest clones add up to roughly 28% of the sample. This sample comprised PBMCs, obtained after allogeneic stem cell transplant with posttransplant cyclophosphamide. The receptors derive from a female patient between 40 and 50 years old who received an allogeneic stem cell transplant from a related donor, was CMV-positive, and had no GVHD. Where a transplant has occurred, the graft donor may have supplied some of the T cells.

This clone has just a few counts. This rearrangement joins TRBV6-5 to TRBJ2-5; D may be TRBD1 or TRBD2 (6 bases each). The CDR3 runs 14 residues. Germline CDR1 and CDR2: MNHEY and SVGAGI. V lost 4 bases and J 5 bases, leaving 14 bases between the germline ends. Here the CDR3 DNA reads TGTGCCAGCAGTTCAACAGGGAGGCGGGAGACCCAGTACTTC. Encoded protein: CASSSTGRRETQYF.

This clone was found many times. CDR3 sequence: CASSSRLAGTDTQYF. The CDR3 coding sequence is TGTGCCAGCAGTTCAAGACTAGCGGGGACAGATACGCAGTATTTT. The J gene is TRBJ2-3, the V gene TRBV6-1, with 11 bases identical to TRBD2. Germline V gene sequence: CDR1 MNHNS, CDR2 SASEGT. The V segment lost 5 bases and the J segment 3 bases; nucleotides outside the gene matches: 4. This CDR3 is built from 15 residues.

This clone was picked up many times. This rearrangement joins TRBV6-2 or TRBV6-3 to TRBJ2-1, with 11 bases matching TRBD2. Germline V gives CDR1 MNHEY, CDR2 SVGEGT. There are 15 residues in the CDR3. V shed 7 bases, J shed 7 bases, and the junction held 9 bases outside the gene matches. CDR3 amino acids: CASNRRLAGGNEQFF. CDR3 DNA sequence: TGTGCCAGCAATCGCCGGCTAGCGGGGGGAAATGAGCAGTTCTTC.

This clone was seen ten or more times. The rearrangement uses TRBV5-4 and TRBJ1-2, with 12 bases fitting TRBD1. Trimming cost V 4 bases and J 8 bases; bases outside gene matches: 12. The CDR3 has 16 residues. Germline loops: CDR1 SGHNT, CDR2 YYREEE (reference sequence). The CDR3 here is CASSTGGGQGARGYTF. As DNA, the CDR3 is TGTGCCAGCAGCACCGGAGGGGGACAGGGGGCGCGCGGCTACACCTTC.

Ten or more counts support this clone. The rearrangement joins TRBV13 to TRBJ2-3, with 8 bases matching TRBD2. With V trimmed by 0 bases and J by 4 bases, 12 bases remained unmatched. CDR1 PRHDT and CDR2 FYEKMQ come from the germline V gene (reference sequence). The CDR3 is 18 amino acids. The CDR3 loop is CASSLGLLGIAGSDTQYF. As DNA, the CDR3 is TGTGCCAGCAGCTTAGGCCTCTTAGGGATAGCGGGGTCAGATACGCAGTATTTT.

This clone came up many times. The chain carries TRBV6-2 or TRBV6-3 and TRBJ1-1; 9 bases are a match to TRBD1. Germline CDR1 and CDR2: MNHEY and SVGEGT. CDR3 length equals 17 residues. V lost 5 bases to trimming and J lost 2 bases; unmatched junction nucleotides: 12. The CDR3 region is CASSTSWTGAANTEAFF. CDR3 nucleotide sequence: TGTGCCAGCAGTACCAGTTGGACAGGGGCGGCTAACACTGAAGCTTTCTTT.

This clone showed up many times. The chain joins TRBV19 to TRBJ2-7; TRBD1 matches at 9 bases. CDR1 is LNHDA, CDR2 SQIVND, per germline (reference sequence). CDR3 length equals 13 residues. Trimming took 5 bases from V and 10 from J; bases not matched to a gene: 9. The CDR3 reads CASSPGQGRIQYF. In nucleotides, the CDR3 is TGTGCCAGTAGTCCGGGACAGGGAAGAATTCAGTACTTC.

This clone occurred many times. The V and J genes are TRBV11-2 and TRBJ2-3, with 8 bases identical to TRBD2. The CDR3 totals 15 residues. Per germline, CDR1 SGHAT and CDR2 FQNNGV. V gave up 4 bases and J gave up 5 bases; unmatched junction bases: 8. Here the CDR3 DNA reads TGTGCCAGCAGCTCCGGGGGGGGCCAGGTAGATACGCAGTATTTT. Translated, it gives CASSSGGGQVDTQYF.

This clone was seen ten or more times. The chain recombines TRBV11-2 with TRBJ2-7; 11 bases line up with TRBD1. Germline CDR1 is SGHAT and CDR2 is FQNNGV. The CDR3 has 15 residues. Trimming at V came to 3 bases and at J to 3 bases, leaving 4 bases not matched to a gene. Written as DNA, the CDR3 is TGTGCCAGCAGCTTCGGGACAGGGGGAAACTACGAGCAGTACTTC. It specifies CASSFGTGGNYEQYF.

This clone occurred a few times. The CDR3: CASSWTSGTGELFF. The CDR3, as DNA: TGTGCCAGCAGCTGGACTAGCGGGACCGGGGAGCTGTTTTTT. The chain links TRBV12-3 or TRBV12-4 to TRBJ2-2; 11 positions agree with TRBD2. The CDR3 runs 14 residues. The V segment lost 6 bases and the J segment 5 bases; nucleotides outside the gene matches: 2.

This clone was recorded many times. J is TRBJ2-1 and V is TRBV6-2 or TRBV6-3, with D uncertain. Per germline, CDR1 MNHEY and CDR2 SVGEGT. The CDR3 is 14 residues long. Trimming shortened V by 8 bases and J by 8 bases, and 19 bases separated the two germline ends. The DNA of the CDR3 is TGTGCCAGCGCCTGGGTCCTAGAGTGGGATGAGCAGTTCTTC. This gives the protein CASAWVLEWDEQFF.

This clone showed up just a few times. V and J are TRBV7-3 and TRBJ2-5, with 7 nucleotides matching TRBD2. CDR1 and CDR2 (germline): SGHTA, FQGTGA. The CDR3 runs to 15 residues. V trimming: 1 base; J trimming: 9 bases; junction bases outside the gene matches: 11. The CDR3: CASSLRASGLSAQYF. CDR3 in DNA: TGTGCCAGCAGCTTAAGGGCTAGCGGCCTGTCGGCCCAGTACTTC.

At least ten counts were recorded for this clone. V usage is TRBV7-3 and J usage is TRBJ2-5, with 9 positions matching TRBD2. This CDR3 comprises 15 residues. CDR1 and CDR2 (germline): SGHTA, FQGTGA. V was pared by 5 bases and J by 9 bases, with 13 bases of the junction left unmatched. The CDR3 region is CASSGKLGLATAQYF. CDR3 nucleotide sequence: TGTGCCAGCAGCGGAAAGTTGGGACTAGCCACGGCCCAGTACTTC.

There are many counts of this clone. The V gene is TRBV18, the J gene TRBJ2-1; D ambiguous. Trimming shortened V by 3 bases and J by 0 bases, and 6 bases separated the two germline ends. CDR1 KGHSH and CDR2 LQKENI come from the germline V gene. The CDR3 spans 14 residues. CDR3 region: CASSPQRSYNEQFF. The CDR3 bases are TGTGCCAGCTCACCCCAGCGCTCCTACAATGAGCAGTTCTTC.

Regarding this clone: Other DNA sequences of this sample code for an identical CDR3. The rearrangement links TRBV5-7 to TRBJ2-3, with 8 bases matching TRBD2. TRBV5-7 falls under the ORF class, with uncertain function. The CDR3 consists of 15 residues. With 1 base clipped from V and 3 bases from J, the junction kept 4 bases outside the gene matches. The CDR3 region is CASSLSRGGTDTQYF. The CDR3 nucleotides read TGTGCCAGCAGCTTGAGCCGGGGGGGAACAGATACGCAGTATTTT.

This clone was counted ten times or more. The genes are TRBV4-3 and TRBJ2-1, with a tentative D call TRBD1 (5 bases). The CDR3 runs to 14 residues. Trimming took off 2 bases at V and 2 bases at J, with 7 bases between the two ends. CDR1 and CDR2 (germline): LGHNA, YSLEER. CDR3 in amino acids: CASSQLDTYNEQFF. Here the CDR3 DNA reads TGCGCCAGCAGCCAATTGGACACCTACAATGAGCAGTTCTTC.

This clone has ten or more counts. The V and J genes are TRBV24-1 and TRBJ2-3; weak D call: TRBD1 (6 bases). This CDR3 contains 18 residues. Trimming removed 2 bases at V and 1 base at J, with 18 bases between. In germline, CDR1 is KGHDR, CDR2 SFDVKD. In DNA, the CDR3 is TGTGCCACCAGTGATTGCCGTCCGAGCGCAGGGGGCACAGATACGCAGTATTTT. Its protein is CATSDCRPSAGGTDTQYF.

This clone occurred many times. The rearrangement uses TRBV7-6 and TRBJ2-2; 9 bases agree with TRBD2. V was clipped by 3 bases and J by 2 bases; unmatched bases: 4. This CDR3 has 16 residues. Germline V CDR1 and CDR2: SGHVS, FNYEAQ. CDR3 residues: CASSLSSGENTGELFF. In DNA form, the CDR3 reads TGTGCCAGCAGCTTGTCTAGCGGGGAAAACACCGGGGAGCTGTTTTTT.

Ten or more counts support this clone. The rearrangement joins TRBV2 to TRBJ2-7, with D possibly TRBD2 on 7 matching bases. CDR1 is SNHLY, CDR2 FYNNEI, per germline. CDR3 length: 13 residues. V lost 4 bases and J 7 bases, leaving 14 bases between the germline ends. CDR3 region: CASSVRGAGEQYF. CDR3 in DNA: TGTGCCAGCAGTGTTCGGGGGGCGGGGGAGCAGTACTTC.

At least ten counts were recorded for this clone. The rearrangement uses TRBV27 and TRBJ2-6, with 7 bases lining up with TRBD1. CDR1 and CDR2 from the germline V gene are MNHEY and SMNVEV (reference sequence). The CDR3 is 20 residues long. V trimming: 6 bases; J trimming: 2 bases; junction bases outside the gene matches: 19. The CDR3 DNA sequence: TGTGCCAGCAGCTCACTACCCGGGACAGATCCTCTCGCTGGGGCCAACGTCCTGACTTTC. Translation: CASSSLPGTDPLAGANVLTF.

This clone was observed at least ten times. The CDR3 bases are TGTGCCAGTACCTCGGGACAGGGTCAAGATACGCAGTATTTT. Protein sequence: CASTSGQGQDTQYF. The chain joins TRBV19 to TRBJ2-3; 9 bases map to TRBD1. Trimming cost V 7 bases and J 5 bases; bases outside gene matches: 7. Germline V lookup: CDR1 LNHDA, CDR2 SQIVND (reference sequence). CDR3 length equals 14 residues.

There are many counts of this clone. The J gene is TRBJ2-2, the V gene TRBV6-2 or TRBV6-3, with TRBD2 identical over 7 bases. CDR3 length: 13 residues. CDR1 MNHEY and CDR2 SVGEGT come from the germline V gene. The V and J ends lost 6 bases and 5 bases, in that order; junction bases with no gene match: 3. In DNA form, the CDR3 reads TGTGCCAGCAGCAGCGGGATGACCGGGGAGCTGTTTTTT. This gives the protein CASSSGMTGELFF.

In its sample, this clone was seen many times. V usage is TRBV9 and J usage is TRBJ2-1; 12 positions match TRBD2. This CDR3 region has 16 residues. From germline, CDR1 is SGDLS and CDR2 YYNGEE. With 4 bases clipped from V and 7 bases from J, the junction kept 9 bases outside the gene matches. This CDR3 is CASSTRTSGVRNEQFF. The CDR3 DNA reads TGTGCCAGCAGCACCCGGACTAGCGGGGTGCGGAATGAGCAGTTCTTC.

In this sample, this clone turned up many times. V and J are TRBV6-5 and TRBJ1-1; 7 positions match TRBD1. V lost 4 bases to trimming and J lost 6 bases; unmatched junction nucleotides: 8. The CDR3 loop spans 14 amino acids. Germline assignment: CDR1 MNHEY and CDR2 SVGAGI. The CDR3 is CASSWRQGRPEAFF. DNA of the CDR3: TGTGCCAGCAGTTGGAGACAGGGTCGACCTGAAGCTTTCTTT.

This clone appeared many times. The chain couples TRBV27 to TRBJ2-7, with a weak D call TRBD2 (5 bases). There are 15 residues in the CDR3. The V end was cut by 5 bases, the J end by 7 bases, with 21 bases between. Germline CDR1 is MNHEY and CDR2 is SMNVEV (reference sequence). CDR3 sequence: CASSNEGVYPKEQYF. The CDR3 nucleotides read TGTGCCAGCAGTAATGAGGGTGTATATCCTAAAGAGCAGTACTTC.

There are many counts of this clone. The V and J genes are TRBV9 and TRBJ2-2; D gene unclear. With 6 bases removed from V and 5 bases from J, the gap between germline ends came to 14 bases. The CDR3 runs to 14 residues. The germline gives CDR1 SGDLS, CDR2 YYNGEE. CDR3 DNA: TGTGCCAGCACCACTATCCCTGGGACCGGGGAGCTGTTTTTT. Protein product: CASTTIPGTGELFF.

This clone turned up a few times. V gene TRBV5-1 combines with J gene TRBJ2-3, with D perhaps TRBD2 (5 bases). V was trimmed by 4 bases and J by 3 bases, leaving 15 bases between them. Germline V CDR1 and CDR2: SGHRS, YFSETQ. The CDR3 runs to 15 residues. DNA of the CDR3: TGCGCCAGCAGCCTGGGATTTACGGGGACAGATACGCAGTATTTT. Translated: CASSLGFTGTDTQYF.

This clone was seen at least ten times. The genes are TRBV13 and TRBJ1-4, with D possibly being TRBD1 (6 bases). This CDR3 is 21 amino acids long. Germline CDR1 reads PRHDT; CDR2 reads FYEKMQ (reference sequence). Trimming shortened V by 4 bases and J by 0 bases, and 27 bases separated the two germline ends. In DNA, the CDR3 is TGTGCCAGCAGCTCCCGTTTAGGGGATGGGGGCGCAGGTTCAACTAATGAAAAACTGTTTTTT. This codes for CASSSRLGDGGAGSTNEKLFF. The full variable domain, in which reference TRBV13 and TRBJ1-4 provide the parts outside the CDR3, is AAGVIQSPRHLIKEKRETATLKCYPIPRHDTVYWYQQGPGQDPQFLISFYEKMQSDKGSIPDRFSAQQFSDYHSELNMSSLELGDSALYFCASSSRLGDGGAGSTNEKLFFGSGTQLSVL.

This clone was seen repeatedly, ten times or more. The chain is built from TRBV2 and TRBJ1-4, with D uncertain. Trimming stripped 8 bases from V and 8 bases from J, with 15 bases between. This CDR3 comprises 13 residues. Germline V CDR1 and CDR2: SNHLY, FYNNEI. The CDR3 reads CASRGGLEEKLFF. CDR3 nucleotide sequence: TGTGCCAGCCGAGGAGGGCTGGAAGAAAAACTGTTTTTT.

This clone was seen ten or more times. The V gene is TRBV4-3, the J gene TRBJ1-2; 8 bases align to TRBD1. Germline V gene lookup returns CDR1 LGHNA and CDR2 YSLEER. With 1 base clipped from V and 4 bases from J, the junction kept 5 bases outside the gene matches. This CDR3 comprises 15 residues. In DNA form, the CDR3 reads TGCGCCAGCAGCCAAGGGACAGGGTCGGGCTATGGCTACACCTTC. Amino acids: CASSQGTGSGYGYTF.

This clone was observed many times. The V gene is TRBV6-2 or TRBV6-3, the J gene TRBJ2-5; 9 nucleotides match TRBD1. V dropped 2 bases and J dropped 5; count of bases not matched to a gene: 9. Germline values: CDR1 MNHEY, CDR2 SVGEGT. The CDR3 sequence is 16 residues long. The CDR3 loop reads CASSYVDRGDGETQYF. CDR3 sequence (DNA): TGTGCCAGCAGTTACGTCGACAGGGGGGACGGGGAGACCCAGTACTTC.